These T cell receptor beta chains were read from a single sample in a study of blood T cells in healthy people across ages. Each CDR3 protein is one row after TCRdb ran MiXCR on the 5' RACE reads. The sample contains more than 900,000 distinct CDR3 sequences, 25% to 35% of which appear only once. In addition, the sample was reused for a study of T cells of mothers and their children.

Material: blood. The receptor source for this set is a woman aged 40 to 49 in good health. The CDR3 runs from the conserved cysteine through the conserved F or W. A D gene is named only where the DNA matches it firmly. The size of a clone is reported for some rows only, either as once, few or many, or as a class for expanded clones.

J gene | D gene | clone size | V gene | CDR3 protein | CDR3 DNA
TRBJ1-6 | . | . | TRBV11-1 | CASSLFASNSPLHF | TGTGCCAGCAGCCTTTTCGCCTCTAATTCACCCCTCCACTTT
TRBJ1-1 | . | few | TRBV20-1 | CSAREGGAGMTEAFF | TGCAGTGCTAGAGAGGGAGGGGCGGGGATGACTGAAGCTTTCTTT
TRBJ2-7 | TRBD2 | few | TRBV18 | CASSPGGRGLLDEQYF | TGTGCCAGCTCACCGGGCGGGAGGGGTTTGCTGGACGAGCAGTACTTC
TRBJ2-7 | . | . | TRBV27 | CASSPDSNEQYF | TGTGCCAGCAGCCCTGACAGCAACGAGCAGTACTTC
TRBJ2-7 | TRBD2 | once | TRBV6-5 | CASSYSGLASSYEQYF | TGTGCCAGCAGTTACTCGGGACTAGCCAGCTCCTACGAGCAGTACTTC
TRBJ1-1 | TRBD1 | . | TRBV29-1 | CSAVRQGDTEAFF | TGCAGCGCTGTAAGACAGGGCGACACTGAAGCCTTCTTT
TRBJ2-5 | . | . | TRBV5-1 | CASSWGQAETQYF | TGCGCCAGCAGCTGGGGACAAGCAGAGACCCAGTACTTC
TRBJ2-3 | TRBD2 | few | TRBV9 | CASSGLAGGLTDTQYF | TGTGCCAGCAGCGGACTAGCGGGGGGCCTCACAGATACGCAGTATTTT
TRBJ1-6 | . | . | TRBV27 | CASSPLGGSYNSPLHF | TGTGCCAGCAGCCCACTCGGAGGCTCCTATAATTCACCCCTCCACTTT
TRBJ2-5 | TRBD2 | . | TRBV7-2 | CASSLNAGGHVTQYF | TGTGCCAGCAGTTTAAATGCGGGGGGGCATGTGACCCAGTACTTC
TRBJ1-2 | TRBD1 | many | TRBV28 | CASSFSSAGGYGYTF | TGTGCCAGCAGTTTTTCCTCGGCAGGGGGATATGGCTACACCTTC
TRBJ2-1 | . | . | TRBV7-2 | CASSLASGSGEQFF | TGTGCCAGCAGCTTAGCTTCGGGGAGTGGTGAGCAGTTCTTC
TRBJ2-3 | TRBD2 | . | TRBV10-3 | CAISESSGVTDTQYF | TGTGCCATCAGTGAGTCGAGCGGGGTGACAGATACGCAGTATTTT
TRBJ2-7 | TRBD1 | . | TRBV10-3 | CAIRPGQGPYEQYF | TGTGCCATCAGACCGGGACAGGGCCCCTACGAGCAGTACTTC
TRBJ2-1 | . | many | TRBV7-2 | CASSFGPNNEQFF | TGTGCCAGCAGCTTCGGACCAAACAATGAGCAGTTCTTC
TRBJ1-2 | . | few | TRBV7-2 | CASSGRVVYGYTF | TGTGCCAGCAGTGGCAGGGTTGTCTATGGCTACACCTTC
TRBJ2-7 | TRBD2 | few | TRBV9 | CASSTPWGQGIIPHLAGERGEQYF | TGTGCCAGCAGCACACCATGGGGGCAGGGTATTATCCCTCATTTAGCGGGGGAAAGGGGCGAGCAGTACTTC
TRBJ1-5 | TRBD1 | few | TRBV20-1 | CSASEGQSNQPQHF | TGCAGTGCTAGTGAGGGACAGTCTAATCAGCCCCAGCATTTT
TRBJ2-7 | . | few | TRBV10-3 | CAIKGRGETYEQYF | TGTGCCATCAAGGGCAGGGGTGAGACCTACGAGCAGTACTTC
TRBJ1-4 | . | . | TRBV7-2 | CASSLMAATNEKLFF | TGTGCCAGCAGCTTAATGGCGGCGACTAATGAAAAACTGTTTTTT
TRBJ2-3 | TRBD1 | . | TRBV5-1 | CASSTGQGTADTQYF | TGCGCCAGCAGCACCGGACAGGGGACTGCAGATACGCAGTATTTT
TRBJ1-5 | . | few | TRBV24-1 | CATSDGQPNQPQHF | TGTGCCACCAGTGACGGACAGCCGAATCAGCCCCAGCATTTT
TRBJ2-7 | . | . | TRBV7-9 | CASSLGGTHEQYF | TGTGCCAGCAGCTTAGGAGGTACCCACGAGCAGTACTTC
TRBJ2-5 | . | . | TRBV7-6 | CVSSSTGTQETQYF | TGTGTCAGCAGCTCCACAGGGACCCAAGAGACCCAGTACTTC
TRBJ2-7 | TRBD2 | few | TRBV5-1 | CASGTGSGGVYEQYF | TGCGCCAGCGGAACGGGCTCCGGGGGGGTCTACGAGCAGTACTTC
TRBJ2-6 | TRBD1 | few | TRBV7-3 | CASSLTAGTGSSGANVLTF | TGTGCCAGCAGCTTAACCGCGGGGACAGGGAGCTCTGGGGCCAACGTCCTGACTTTC
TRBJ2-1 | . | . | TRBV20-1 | CSVKPYNEQFF | TGCAGTGTTAAGCCCTACAATGAGCAGTTCTTC
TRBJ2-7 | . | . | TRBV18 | CASSPGKAGSREQYF | TGTGCCAGCTCACCAGGGAAAGCAGGGAGTCGGGAGCAGTACTTC
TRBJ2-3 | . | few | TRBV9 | CASSVGGAFGTDTRYF | TGTGCCAGCAGCGTAGGGGGCGCCTTTGGCACAGATACGCGGTATTTT
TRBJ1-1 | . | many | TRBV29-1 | CSAVAVPYAFF | TGCAGCGCCGTTGCTGTACCTTACGCTTTCTTT
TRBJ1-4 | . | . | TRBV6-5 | CASRGRWGEKLFF | TGTGCCAGCAGAGGACGGTGGGGTGAAAAACTGTTTTTT
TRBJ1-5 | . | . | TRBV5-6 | CASSSYLESYQPQHF | TGTGCCAGCAGCTCTTATTTGGAGTCTTATCAGCCCCAGCATTTT
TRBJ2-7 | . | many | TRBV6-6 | CASSYPGRRNEQYF | TGTGCCAGCAGTTACCCAGGGAGGAGGAACGAGCAGTACTTC
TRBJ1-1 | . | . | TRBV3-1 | CAGSQDHINTEAFF | TGTGCCGGCAGCCAAGACCACATCAACACTGAAGCTTTCTTT
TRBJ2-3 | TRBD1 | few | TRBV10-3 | CAIRVGQGTDTQYF | TGTGCCATCAGGGTGGGACAGGGCACAGATACGCAGTATTTT
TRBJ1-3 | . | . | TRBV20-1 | CSASKVAEGDTIYF | TGCAGTGCTAGTAAGGTGGCGGAGGGAGACACCATATATTTT
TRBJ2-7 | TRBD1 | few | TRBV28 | CASSFSGRGTLQQYF | TGTGCCAGCAGTTTTAGTGGCAGGGGGACCCTGCAACAGTACTTC
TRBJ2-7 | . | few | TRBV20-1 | CSARDLGGYEQYF | TGCAGTGCTAGAGATCTGGGTGGCTACGAGCAGTACTTC
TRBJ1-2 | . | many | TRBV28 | CASLPPRGSSQSNYGYTF | TGTGCCAGTCTACCCCCCAGGGGATCATCCCAGTCAAACTATGGCTACACCTTC
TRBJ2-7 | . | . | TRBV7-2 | CASSAAARVVYEQYF | TGTGCCAGCAGCGCGGCGGCCAGGGTTGTCTACGAGCAGTACTTC
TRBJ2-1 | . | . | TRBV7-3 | CASSPRFSSYNEQFF | TGTGCCAGCAGCCCACGGTTCAGCTCCTACAATGAGCAGTTCTTC
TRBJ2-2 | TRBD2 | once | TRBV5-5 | CASSLLAGVITGELFF | TGTGCCAGCAGCTTGTTAGCGGGGGTCATCACCGGGGAGCTGTTTTTT
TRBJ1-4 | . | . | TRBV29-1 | CSAGVGNERLFF | TGCAGCGCAGGGGTGGGTAATGAAAGACTGTTTTTT
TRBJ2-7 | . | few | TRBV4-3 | CASSQDGQGGVEQYF | TGCGCCAGCAGCCAAGATGGGCAGGGTGGCGTCGAGCAGTACTTC
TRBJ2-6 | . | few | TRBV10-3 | CAISIQDRGLHSYSGANVLTF | TGTGCCATCAGTATCCAAGACAGGGGACTACACTCCTACTCTGGGGCCAACGTCCTGACTTTC
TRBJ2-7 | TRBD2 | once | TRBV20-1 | CSASELAGGPHEQYF | TGCAGTGCTAGTGAACTAGCGGGGGGGCCCCACGAGCAGTACTTC
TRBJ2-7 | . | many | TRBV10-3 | CAISLDRRYEQYF | TGTGCCATCAGCCTAGACAGGCGCTACGAGCAGTACTTC
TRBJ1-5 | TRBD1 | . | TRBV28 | CASSGQDGGYSNQPQHF | TGTGCCAGCAGTGGACAGGACGGAGGATATAGCAATCAGCCCCAGCATTTT
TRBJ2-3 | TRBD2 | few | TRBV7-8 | CASRPLASPGHTQYF | TGTGCCAGCAGACCACTAGCGTCCCCAGGGCATACGCAGTATTTT
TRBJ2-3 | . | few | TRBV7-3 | CASSLGLGLPSTDTQYF | TGTGCCAGCAGCTTAGGCCTCGGACTACCTAGCACAGATACGCAGTATTTT
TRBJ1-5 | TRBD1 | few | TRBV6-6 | CASTSMGQGEKPQHF | TGTGCCAGCACTTCAATGGGACAGGGGGAAAAGCCCCAGCATTTT
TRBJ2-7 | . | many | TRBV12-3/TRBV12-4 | CASSLPGQASYEQYF | TGTGCCAGCAGTTTACCCGGGCAGGCATCGTACGAGCAGTACTTC
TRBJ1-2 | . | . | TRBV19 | CASSMKGDTYGYTF | TGTGCCAGTAGTATGAAGGGTGACACCTATGGCTACACCTTC
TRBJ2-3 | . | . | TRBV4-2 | CASSRVPRASTDTQYF | TGTGCCAGCAGCCGAGTGCCCAGGGCCAGCACAGATACGCAGTATTTT
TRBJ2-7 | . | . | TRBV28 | CAGSSRLGRPITYEQYF | TGTGCCGGCAGTTCCCGGCTCGGACGACCGATAACCTACGAGCAGTACTTC
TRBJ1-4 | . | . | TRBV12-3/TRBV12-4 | CASRYDSSNEKLFF | TGTGCCAGCCGTTATGACAGCTCTAATGAAAAACTGTTTTTT